This entry is about one TCR beta chain. This sample is part of a study of blood T cell repertoires in COVID-19. Study details: Samples taken during acute and convalescent COVID-19 were collected in the United States, Italy and Spain. From T cells, B-cell-depleted T cells, or PBMCs came the material, which was cDNA or gDNA.

Per the authors' pipeline: Estimation of nucleated cell counts relied on the amplification of reference gene primers. Profiling relied on immunoSEQ multiplex PCR, and the TCRdb table lists in-frame clones only, not all of them. V, J and clone size are taken as reported in that table, and D and trimming were inferred from the DNA itself. The sample records more than 90,000 clones, over 70% being singletons. V was pared by 6 bases and J by 0 bases, with 3 bases between. The CDR3 is 13 residues long. The V gene's germline CDR1 is KGHSH and CDR2 LQKENI. The TCR originated in a man aged 55 to 70 with acute or convalescent COVID-19. Material for sequencing was peripheral blood. The chain links TRBV18 to TRBJ2-6; no firm D call. The CDR3 protein is CASSLSGANVLTF. Written as DNA, the CDR3 is TGTGCCAGCTCCCTCTCTGGGGCCAACGTCCTGACTTTC.